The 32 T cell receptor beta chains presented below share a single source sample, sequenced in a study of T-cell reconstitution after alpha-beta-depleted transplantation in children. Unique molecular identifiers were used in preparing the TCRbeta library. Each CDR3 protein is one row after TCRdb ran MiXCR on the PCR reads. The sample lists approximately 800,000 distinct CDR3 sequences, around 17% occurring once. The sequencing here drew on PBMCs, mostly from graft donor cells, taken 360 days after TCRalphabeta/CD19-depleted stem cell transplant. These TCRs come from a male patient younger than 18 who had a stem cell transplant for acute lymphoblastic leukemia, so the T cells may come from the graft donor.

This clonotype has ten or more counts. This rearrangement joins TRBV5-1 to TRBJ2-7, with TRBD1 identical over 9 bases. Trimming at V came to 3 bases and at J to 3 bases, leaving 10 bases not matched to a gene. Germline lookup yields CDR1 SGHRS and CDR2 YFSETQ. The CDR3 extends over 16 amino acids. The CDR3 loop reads CASSSPGWTGDYEQYF. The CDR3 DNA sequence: TGCGCCAGCAGCTCGCCTGGGTGGACAGGGGACTACGAGCAGTACTTC. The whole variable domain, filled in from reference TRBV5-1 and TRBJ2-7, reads KAGVTQTPRYLIKTRGQQVTLSCSPISGHRSVSWYQQTPGQGLQFLFEYFSETQRNKGNFPGRFSGRQFSNSRSEMNVSTLELGDSALYLCASSSPGWTGDYEQYFGPGTRLTVT.

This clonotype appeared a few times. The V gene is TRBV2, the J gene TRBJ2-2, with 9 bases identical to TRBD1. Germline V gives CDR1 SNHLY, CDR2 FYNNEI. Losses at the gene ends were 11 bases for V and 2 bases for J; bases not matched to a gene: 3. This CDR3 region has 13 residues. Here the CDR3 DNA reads TGTGCCGGGGACAGGGTTAACACCGGGGAGCTGTTTTTT. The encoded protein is CAGDRVNTGELFF. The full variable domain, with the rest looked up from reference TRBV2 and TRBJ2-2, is EPEVTQTPSHQVTQMGQEVILRCVPISNHLYFYWYRQILGQKVEFLVSFYNNEISEKSEIFDDQFSVERPDGSNFTLKIRSTKLEDSAMYFCAGDRVNTGELFFGEGSRLTVL.

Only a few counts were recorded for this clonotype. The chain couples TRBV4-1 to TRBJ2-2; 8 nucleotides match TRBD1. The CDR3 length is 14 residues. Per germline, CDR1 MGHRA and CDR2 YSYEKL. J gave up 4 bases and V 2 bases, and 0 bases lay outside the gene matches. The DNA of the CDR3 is TGCGCCAGCAGCCAAACAGGGGGCACCGGGGAGCTGTTTTTT. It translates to CASSQTGGTGELFF.

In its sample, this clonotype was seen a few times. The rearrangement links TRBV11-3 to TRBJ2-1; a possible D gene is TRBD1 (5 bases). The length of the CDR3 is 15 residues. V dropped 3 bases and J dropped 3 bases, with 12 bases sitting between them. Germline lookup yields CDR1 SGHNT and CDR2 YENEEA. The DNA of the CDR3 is TGTGCCAGCAGCTTCAGGGCTTCGTTCTACAATGAGCAGTTCTTC. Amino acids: CASSFRASFYNEQFF.

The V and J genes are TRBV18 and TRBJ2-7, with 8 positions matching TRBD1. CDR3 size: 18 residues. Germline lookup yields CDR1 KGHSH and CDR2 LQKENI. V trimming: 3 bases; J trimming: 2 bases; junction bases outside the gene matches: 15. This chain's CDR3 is CASSPGQGNRWGAYEQYF. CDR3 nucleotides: TGTGCCAGCTCACCCGGACAGGGTAATAGGTGGGGGGCCTACGAGCAGTACTTC.

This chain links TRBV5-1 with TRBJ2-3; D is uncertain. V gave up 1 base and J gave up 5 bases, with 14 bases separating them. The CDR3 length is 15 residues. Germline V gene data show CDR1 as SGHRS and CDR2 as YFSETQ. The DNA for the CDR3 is TGCGCCAGCAGCTTGCGATATGGGATTGGAGATACGCAGTATTTT. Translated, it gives CASSLRYGIGDTQYF.

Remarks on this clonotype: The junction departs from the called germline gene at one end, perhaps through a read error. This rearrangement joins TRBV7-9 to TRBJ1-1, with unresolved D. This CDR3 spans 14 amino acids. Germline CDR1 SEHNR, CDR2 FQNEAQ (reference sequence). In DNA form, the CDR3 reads TGTGCCAGCAGCAGGGTAGGCGAGAACTCTGAAGCTTTCTTT. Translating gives CASSRVGENSEAFF.

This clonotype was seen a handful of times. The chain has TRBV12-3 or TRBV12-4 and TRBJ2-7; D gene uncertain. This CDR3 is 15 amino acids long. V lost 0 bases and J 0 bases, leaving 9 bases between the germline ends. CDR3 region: CASSLARRSSYEQYF. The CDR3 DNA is TGTGCCAGCAGTTTAGCCAGGCGGAGCTCCTACGAGCAGTACTTC.

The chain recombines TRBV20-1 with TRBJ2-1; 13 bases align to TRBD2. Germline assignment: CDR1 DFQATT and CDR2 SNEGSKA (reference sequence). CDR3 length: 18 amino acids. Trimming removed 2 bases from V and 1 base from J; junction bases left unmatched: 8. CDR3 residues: CSARIGLAGAGSYNEQFF. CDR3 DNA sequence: TGCAGTGCTAGAATCGGACTAGCGGGAGCTGGGTCCTACAATGAGCAGTTCTTC.

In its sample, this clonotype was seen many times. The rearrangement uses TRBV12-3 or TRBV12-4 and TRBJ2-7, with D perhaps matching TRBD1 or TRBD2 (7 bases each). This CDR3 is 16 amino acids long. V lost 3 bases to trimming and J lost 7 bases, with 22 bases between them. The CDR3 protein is CASSFEWKTGTKEQYF. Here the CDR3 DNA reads TGTGCCAGCAGTTTCGAGTGGAAGACAGGGACTAAAGAGCAGTACTTC.

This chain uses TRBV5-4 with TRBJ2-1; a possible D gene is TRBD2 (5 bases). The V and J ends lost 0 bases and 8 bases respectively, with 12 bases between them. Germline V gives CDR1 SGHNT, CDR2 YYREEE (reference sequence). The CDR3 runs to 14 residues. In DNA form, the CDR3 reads TGTGCCAGCAGCTTGGCTACGGGGTTAGATGAGCAGTTCTTC. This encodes CASSLATGLDEQFF.

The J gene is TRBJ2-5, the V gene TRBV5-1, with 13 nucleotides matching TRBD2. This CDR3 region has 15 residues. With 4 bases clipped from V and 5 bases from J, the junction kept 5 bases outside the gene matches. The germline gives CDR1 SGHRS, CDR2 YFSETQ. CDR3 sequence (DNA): TGCGCCAGCAGCCGACTAGCGGGAGGTATGGAGACCCAGTACTTC. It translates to CASSRLAGGMETQYF. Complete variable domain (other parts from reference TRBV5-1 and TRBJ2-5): KAGVTQTPRYLIKTRGQQVTLSCSPISGHRSVSWYQQTPGQGLQFLFEYFSETQRNKGNFPGRFSGRQFSNSRSEMNVSTLELGDSALYLCASSRLAGGMETQYFGPGTRLLVL.

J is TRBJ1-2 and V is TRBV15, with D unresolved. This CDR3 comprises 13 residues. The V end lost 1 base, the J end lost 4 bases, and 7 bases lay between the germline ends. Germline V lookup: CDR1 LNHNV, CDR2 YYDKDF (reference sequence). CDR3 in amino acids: CATSRGPGYGYTF. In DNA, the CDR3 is TGTGCCACCAGCAGAGGTCCGGGCTATGGCTACACCTTC.

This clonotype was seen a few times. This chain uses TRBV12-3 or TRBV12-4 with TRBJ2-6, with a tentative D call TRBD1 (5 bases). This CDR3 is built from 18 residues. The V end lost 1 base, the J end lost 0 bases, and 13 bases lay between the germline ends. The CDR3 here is CASSLEGLGYSGANVLTF. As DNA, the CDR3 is TGTGCCAGCAGTTTAGAGGGGCTAGGGTACTCTGGGGCCAACGTCCTGACTTTC.

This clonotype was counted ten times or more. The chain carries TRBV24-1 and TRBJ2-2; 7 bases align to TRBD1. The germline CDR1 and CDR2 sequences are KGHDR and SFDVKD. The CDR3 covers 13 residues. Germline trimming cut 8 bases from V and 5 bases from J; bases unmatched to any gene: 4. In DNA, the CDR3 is TGTGCCACCAAGGGGGCCGGGACCGGGGAGCTGTTTTTT. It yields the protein CATKGAGTGELFF.

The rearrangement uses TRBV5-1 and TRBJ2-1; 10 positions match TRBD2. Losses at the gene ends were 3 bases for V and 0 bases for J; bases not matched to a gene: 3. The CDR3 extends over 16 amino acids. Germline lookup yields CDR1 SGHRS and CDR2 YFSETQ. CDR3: CASSSLAGDSYNEQFF. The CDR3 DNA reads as TGCGCCAGCAGCTCCCTAGCGGGAGACTCCTACAATGAGCAGTTCTTC.

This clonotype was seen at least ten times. The CDR3 reads CASRLGQGETQYF. The CDR3 DNA reads as TGTGCCAGCAGGCTGGGACAGGGAGAGACCCAGTACTTC. The chain combines TRBV12-3 or TRBV12-4 with TRBJ2-5, with 9 bases aligning to TRBD1. Trimming cost V 6 bases and J 4 bases; bases outside gene matches: 3. CDR3 length: 13 residues.

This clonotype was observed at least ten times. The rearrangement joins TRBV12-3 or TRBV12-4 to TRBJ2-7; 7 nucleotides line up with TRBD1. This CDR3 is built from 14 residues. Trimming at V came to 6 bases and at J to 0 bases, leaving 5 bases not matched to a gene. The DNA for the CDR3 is TGTGCCAGCAGACGACAGGGTGGCTCCTACGAGCAGTACTTC. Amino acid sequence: CASRRQGGSYEQYF.

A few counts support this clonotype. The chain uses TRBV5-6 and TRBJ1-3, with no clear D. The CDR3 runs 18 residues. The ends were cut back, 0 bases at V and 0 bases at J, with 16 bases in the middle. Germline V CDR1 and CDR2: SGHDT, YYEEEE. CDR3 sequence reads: CASSLAEGPRISGNTIYF. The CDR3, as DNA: TGTGCCAGCAGCTTGGCCGAAGGTCCCCGGATCTCTGGAAACACCATATATTTT.

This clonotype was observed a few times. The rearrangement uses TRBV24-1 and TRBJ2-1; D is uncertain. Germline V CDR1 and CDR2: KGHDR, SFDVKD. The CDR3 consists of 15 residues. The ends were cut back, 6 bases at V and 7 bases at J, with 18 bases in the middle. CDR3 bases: TGTGCCACCAGTCTCGGACCACTAATGGGTAATGAGCAGTTCTTC. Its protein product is CATSLGPLMGNEQFF.

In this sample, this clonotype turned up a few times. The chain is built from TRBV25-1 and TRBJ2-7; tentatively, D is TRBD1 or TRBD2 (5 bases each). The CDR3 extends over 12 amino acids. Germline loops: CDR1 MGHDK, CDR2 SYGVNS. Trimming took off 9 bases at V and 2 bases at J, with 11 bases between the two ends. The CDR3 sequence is CARWDDTYEQYF. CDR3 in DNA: TGTGCCAGATGGGACGACACCTACGAGCAGTACTTC.

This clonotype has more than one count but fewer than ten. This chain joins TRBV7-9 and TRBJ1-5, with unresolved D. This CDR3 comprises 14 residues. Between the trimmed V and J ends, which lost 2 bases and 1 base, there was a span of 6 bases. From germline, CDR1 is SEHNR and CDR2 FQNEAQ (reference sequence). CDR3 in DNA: TGTGCCAGCAGCTTATCAGTGAGCAATCAGCCCCAGCATTTT. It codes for CASSLSVSNQPQHF.

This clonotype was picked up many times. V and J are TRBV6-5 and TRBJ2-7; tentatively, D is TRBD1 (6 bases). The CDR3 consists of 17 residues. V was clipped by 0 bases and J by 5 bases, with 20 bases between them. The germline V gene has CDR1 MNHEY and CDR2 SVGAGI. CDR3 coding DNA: TGTGCCAGCAGTTACTCGCTGGTCTACAGGGAGACACACGAGCAGTACTTC. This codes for CASSYSLVYRETHEQYF.

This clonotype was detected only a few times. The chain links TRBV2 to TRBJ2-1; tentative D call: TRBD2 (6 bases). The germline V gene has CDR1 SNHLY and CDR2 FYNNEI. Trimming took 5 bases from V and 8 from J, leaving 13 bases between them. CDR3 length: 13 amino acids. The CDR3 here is CASSPTRSHEQFF. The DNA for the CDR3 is TGTGCCAGCAGTCCGACTAGGTCCCATGAGCAGTTCTTC.

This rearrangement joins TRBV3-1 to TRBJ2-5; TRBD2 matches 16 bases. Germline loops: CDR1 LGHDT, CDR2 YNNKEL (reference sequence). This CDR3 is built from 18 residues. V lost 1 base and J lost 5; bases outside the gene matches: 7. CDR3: CASSQGPGLAGGGETQYF. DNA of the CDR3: TGTGCCAGCAGCCAAGGCCCGGGACTAGCGGGAGGGGGGGAGACCCAGTACTTC.

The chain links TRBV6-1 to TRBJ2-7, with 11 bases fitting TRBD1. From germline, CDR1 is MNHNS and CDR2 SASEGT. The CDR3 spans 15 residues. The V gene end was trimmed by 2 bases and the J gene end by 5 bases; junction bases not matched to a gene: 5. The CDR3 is CASSEPGTGGDEQYF. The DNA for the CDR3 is TGTGCCAGCAGTGAACCCGGGACAGGGGGAGACGAGCAGTACTTC.

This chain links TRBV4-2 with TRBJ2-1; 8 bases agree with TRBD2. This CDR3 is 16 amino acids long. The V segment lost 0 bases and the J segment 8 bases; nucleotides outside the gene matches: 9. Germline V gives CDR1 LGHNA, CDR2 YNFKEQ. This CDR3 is CASSQDTAGGGDEQFF. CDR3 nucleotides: TGTGCCAGCAGCCAAGACACGGCGGGAGGAGGTGATGAGCAGTTCTTC.

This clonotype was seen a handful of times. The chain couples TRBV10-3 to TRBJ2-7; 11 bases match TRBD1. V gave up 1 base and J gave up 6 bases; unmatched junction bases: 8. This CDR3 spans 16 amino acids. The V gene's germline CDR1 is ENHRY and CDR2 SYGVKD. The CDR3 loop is CAISEYGGTGGVEQYF. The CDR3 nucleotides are TGTGCCATCAGTGAGTACGGCGGGACAGGGGGAGTCGAGCAGTACTTC.

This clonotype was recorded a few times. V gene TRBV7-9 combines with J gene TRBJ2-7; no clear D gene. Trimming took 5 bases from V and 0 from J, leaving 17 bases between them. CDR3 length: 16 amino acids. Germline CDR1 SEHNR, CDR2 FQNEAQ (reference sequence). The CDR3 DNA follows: TGTGCCAGCAGCCCCCCAACTTGGGGTACCTCCTACGAGCAGTACTTC. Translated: CASSPPTWGTSYEQYF.

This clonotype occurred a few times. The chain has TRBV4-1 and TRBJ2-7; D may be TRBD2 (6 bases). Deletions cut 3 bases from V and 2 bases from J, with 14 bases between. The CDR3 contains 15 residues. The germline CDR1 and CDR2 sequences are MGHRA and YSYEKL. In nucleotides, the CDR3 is TGCGCCAGCAGCCACCTCCTGCTAGCGCCCTACGAGCAGTACTTC. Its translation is CASSHLLLAPYEQYF.

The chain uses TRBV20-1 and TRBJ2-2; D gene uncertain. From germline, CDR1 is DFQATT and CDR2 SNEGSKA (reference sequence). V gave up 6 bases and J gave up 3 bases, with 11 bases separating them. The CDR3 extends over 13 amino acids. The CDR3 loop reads CSADGQYTGELFF. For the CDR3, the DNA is TGCAGTGCCGACGGGCAGTACACCGGGGAGCTGTTTTTT.

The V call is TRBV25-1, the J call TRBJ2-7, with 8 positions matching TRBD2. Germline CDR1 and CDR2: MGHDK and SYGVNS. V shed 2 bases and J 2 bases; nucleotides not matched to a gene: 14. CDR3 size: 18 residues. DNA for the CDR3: TGTGCCAGCAGTGAAGTACTAGCGGAGACCCCAGAAACCTACGAGCAGTACTTC. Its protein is CASSEVLAETPETYEQYF.